A selection of T cell receptor beta chains follows, all from one sample in a study of long-term antiretroviral therapy in people with HIV. Generated by immunoSEQ multiplex PCR, the TCRdb table keeps only in-frame clones and is missing some. Of 15,000 to 20,000 clones listed, over 80% are singletons. Sequencing used unsorted PBMCs, obtained 2.1 years after starting antiretroviral therapy. Receptor source: a young man with HIV. Both conserved end residues are part of each CDR3. D genes are given only for firm matches. Not every row has a clone size; where given, it reads once, few, many or a size class.

d_call j_call v_call clone_size cdr3_aa cdr3_nt
TRBD1 TRBJ1-2 TRBV5-1 NA CASSSKPGQGIDGYTF TGCGCCAGCAGCTCGAAACCGGGACAGGGGATCGATGGCTACACCTTC
TRBD2 TRBJ2-3 TRBV9 once CASSASGNTDTQYF TGTGCCAGCAGCGCCAGCGGGAACACAGATACGCAGTATTTT
TRBD1 TRBJ1-1 TRBV2 NA CASLSRTGLTEAFF TGTGCCAGCCTTTCCCGGACAGGGCTCACTGAAGCTTTCTTT
NA TRBJ1-2 TRBV12-2 NA CASRFRHPGTNGYTF TGTGCAAGTCGCTTTCGACATCCCGGGACAAATGGCTACACCTTC
NA TRBJ1-2 TRBV7-9 few CASRDTNYGYTF TGTGCCAGCAGGGACACGAACTATGGCTACACCTTC
NA TRBJ2-7 TRBV9 NA CASARQGLSEQYF TGTGCCAGCGCCCGGCAGGGCCTAAGCGAGCAGTACTTC
NA TRBJ2-7 TRBV4-2 once CASSQGSYEQYF TGTGCCAGCAGCCAAGGCTCCTACGAGCAGTACTTC
TRBD1 TRBJ2-7 TRBV6-5 NA CASSLGQGGEQYF TGTGCCAGCAGTTTGGGACAGGGGGGCGAGCAGTACTTC
NA TRBJ2-5 TRBV19 NA CASRGRQETQYF TGTGCCAGTAGGGGGCGGCAAGAGACCCAGTACTTC
NA TRBJ2-3 TRBV2 NA CASSLPKDGGRTDTQYF TGTGCCAGCAGTCTCCCAAAGGATGGAGGGCGCACAGATACGCAGTATTTT
NA TRBJ2-2 TRBV5-6 NA CASSTYRDMNTGELFF TGTGCCAGCAGCACCTACAGGGATATGAACACCGGGGAGCTGTTTTTT
TRBD1 TRBJ1-5 TRBV7-9 NA CASSPETGGSEPQHF TGTGCCAGCAGCCCCGAGACAGGGGGCAGTGAGCCCCAGCATTTT
TRBD2 TRBJ2-4 TRBV7-2 NA CASSLLAGGKNIQYF TGTGCCAGCAGCCTACTAGCGGGTGGCAAAAACATTCAGTACTTC
TRBD1 TRBJ1-6 TRBV19 NA CASSKRDRGSPLHF TGTGCCAGTAGTAAACGGGACAGGGGTTCACCCCTCCACTTT
NA TRBJ2-7 TRBV19 NA CASSAGGEQYF TGTGCCAGTAGTGCGGGTGGGGAGCAGTACTTC
NA TRBJ2-7 TRBV11-2 NA CASSPITRYEQYF TGTGCCAGCAGCCCCATCACCCGCTACGAGCAGTACTTC
TRBD1 TRBJ1-6 TRBV13 NA CASSRGQGNSPLHF TGTGCCAGCAGCCGGGGACAGGGGAATTCACCCCTCCACTTT
NA TRBJ1-1 TRBV5-1 NA CASSLVDVNTEAFF TGCGCCAGCAGCTTGGTCGACGTTAACACTGAAGCTTTCTTT
NA TRBJ1-4 TRBV9 NA CASSPEGLGEKLFF TGTGCCAGCAGCCCTGAAGGGTTGGGCGAAAAACTGTTTTTT
NA TRBJ1-3 TRBV7-2 NA CASSLAGVGGNTIYF TGTGCCAGCAGCTTAGCGGGGGTGGGCGGAAACACCATATATTTT
NA TRBJ2-3 TRBV6-1 NA CASSEPGVDTQYF TGTGCCAGCAGTGAACCGGGGGTAGATACGCAGTATTTT
NA TRBJ1-1 TRBV7-9 NA CASSLGRGRETEAFF TGTGCCAGCAGCTTAGGACGCGGGAGAGAGACTGAAGCTTTCTTT
NA TRBJ2-7 TRBV19 NA CASSRGHIYEQYF TGTGCCAGTAGTAGGGGACACATCTACGAGCAGTACTTC